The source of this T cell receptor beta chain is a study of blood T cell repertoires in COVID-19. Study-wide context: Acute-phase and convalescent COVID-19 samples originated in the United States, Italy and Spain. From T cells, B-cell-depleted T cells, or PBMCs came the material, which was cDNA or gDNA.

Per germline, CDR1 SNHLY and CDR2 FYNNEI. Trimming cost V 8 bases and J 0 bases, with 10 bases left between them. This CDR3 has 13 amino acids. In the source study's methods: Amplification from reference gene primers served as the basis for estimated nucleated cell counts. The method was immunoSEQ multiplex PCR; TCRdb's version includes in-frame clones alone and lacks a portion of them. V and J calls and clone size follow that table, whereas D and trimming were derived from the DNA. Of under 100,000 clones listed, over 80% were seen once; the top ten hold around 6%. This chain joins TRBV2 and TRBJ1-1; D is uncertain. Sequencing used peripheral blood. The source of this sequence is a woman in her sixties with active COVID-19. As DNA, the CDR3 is TGTGCCAGCCAACTGACACTGAACACTGAAGCTTTCTTT. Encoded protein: CASQLTLNTEAFF.